This T cell receptor beta chain is drawn from a study of T cell repertoires in cytomegalovirus infection. TCRdb used MiXCR to reprocess the reads, holding one entry per CDR3 protein. The data show about 69,000 distinct CDR3 sequences, roughly 28% seen once. The V end was cut by 4 bases, the J end by 0 bases, with 12 bases between. The CDR3 is 15 amino acids. Germline V gene lookup returns CDR1 SGHTA and CDR2 FQGNSA. There are many counts of this clonotype. What it recognizes is unknown. The rearrangement links TRBV7-2 to TRBJ1-1; the D is unclear. This clonotype was obtained from a human donor in good health (CMV status not recorded). Some clones in this sample may be carry-over from other donors' samples. This specimen consisted of CD8+ T cells from cultured PBMCs, obtained from culture after CMV antigen stimulation. In nucleotides, the CDR3 is TGTGCCAGCAGCTCCCCGTGGGAAATGAACACTGAAGCTTTCTTT. This translates into CASSSPWEMNTEAFF.